Included here is one T cell receptor beta chain sequence, with context. Its antigen has not been determined. Base qualities were left out, and no much larger clone turns up one base away. The data derive from a study of CD4+ T cells in melanoma (dated by TCRdb to the early 2020s). The study in broad terms: Neoantigen-specific CD4+ T cells in human melanoma were investigated in the study.

The donors were people with melanoma. What the study reported, not specific to this receptor: Diverse differentiation states were reported to be shown by neoantigen-specific CD4+ T cells in melanoma. The report described a correlation between neoantigen-specific CD4+ T cells and the function of CD8+ T cells, macrophages and B cells.

The library came from the immunoSEQ multiplex PCR assay. Here the immuneACCESS table is served through TCRdb, limited to in-frame sequences with V and J called. Missing clones are a known gap in these copies; in checked studies unresolved V genes cover under half, and the rest lacks a known reason. In all, the sample holds around 55,000 clones, and about 72% of those were seen once. The top ten clones comprise roughly 4.5% of the sample. The sequence derives from a human donor with melanoma. Input material: tumor tissue.

The CDR3 is CASSFLAGATYNEQFF. The sequenced DNA is TGCGCCAGCAGCTTTCTAGCGGGGGCTACCTACAATGAGCAGTTCTTC. Here the chain combines TRBV5-1 and TRBJ2-1; TRBD2 aligns with 10 central bases. Via the germline V gene, CDR1 is SGHRS and CDR2 YFSETQ. Reading from cysteine to phenylalanine, the CDR3 counts 16 amino acids. CDR3 DNA is the only sequence kept; it has 48 bases, read in frame from the first base. The V end gives up 2 bases and the J end 2 bases, leaving 4 bases in the junction not matched to a gene.